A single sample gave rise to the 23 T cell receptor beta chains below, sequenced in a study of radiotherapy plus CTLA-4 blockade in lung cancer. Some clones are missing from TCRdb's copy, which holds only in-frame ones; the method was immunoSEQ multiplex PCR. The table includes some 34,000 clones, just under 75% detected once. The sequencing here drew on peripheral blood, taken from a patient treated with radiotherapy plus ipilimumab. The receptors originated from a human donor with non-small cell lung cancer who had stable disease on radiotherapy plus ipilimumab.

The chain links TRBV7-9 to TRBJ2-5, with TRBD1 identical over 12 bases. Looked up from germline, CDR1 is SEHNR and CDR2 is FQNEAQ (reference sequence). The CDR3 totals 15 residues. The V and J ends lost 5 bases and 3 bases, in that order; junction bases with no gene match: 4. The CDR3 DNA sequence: TGTGCCAGCAGCCCCGGGACAGGGGGCAAAGAGACCCAGTACTTC. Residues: CASSPGTGGKETQYF.

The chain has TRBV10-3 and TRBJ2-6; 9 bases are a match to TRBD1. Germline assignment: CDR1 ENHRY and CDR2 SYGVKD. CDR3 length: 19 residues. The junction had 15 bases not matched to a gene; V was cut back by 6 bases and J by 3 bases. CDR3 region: CAIRLGQGKGEGGANVLTF. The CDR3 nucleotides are TGTGCCATCAGACTGGGACAGGGTAAAGGGGAAGGTGGGGCCAACGTCCTGACTTTC.

DNA of the CDR3: TGTGCCAGCAGTTTATCGAAGGGACAGGGGATCGGCGAGCAGTACTTC. Protein sequence: CASSLSKGQGIGEQYF. The V and J genes are TRBV27 and TRBJ2-7; 10 positions match TRBD1. CDR3 length equals 16 residues. Germline V gene data show CDR1 as MNHEY and CDR2 as SMNVEV (reference sequence). The J segment lost 6 bases and the V segment lost 0 bases, leaving 8 bases of the junction unmatched.

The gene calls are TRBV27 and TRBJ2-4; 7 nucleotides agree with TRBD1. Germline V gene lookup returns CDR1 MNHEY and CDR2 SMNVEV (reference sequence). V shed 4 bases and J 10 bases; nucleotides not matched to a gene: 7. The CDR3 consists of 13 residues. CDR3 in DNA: TGTGCCAGCAGTTCTGCGACAGGGACGATTCAGTACTTC. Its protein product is CASSSATGTIQYF.

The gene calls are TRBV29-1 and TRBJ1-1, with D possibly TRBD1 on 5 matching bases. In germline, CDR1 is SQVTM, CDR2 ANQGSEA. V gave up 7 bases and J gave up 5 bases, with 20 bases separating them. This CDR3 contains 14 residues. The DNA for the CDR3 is TGCAGCGGTACATGGGGGGGAAAAGGTACTGAAGCTTTCTTT. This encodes CSGTWGGKGTEAFF. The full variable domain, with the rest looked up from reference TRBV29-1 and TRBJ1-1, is SAVISQKPSRDICQRGTSLTIQCQVDSQVTMMFWYRQQPGQSLTLIATANQGSEATYESGFVIDKFPISRPNLTFSTLTVSNMSPEDSSIYLCSGTWGGKGTEAFFGQGTRLTVV.

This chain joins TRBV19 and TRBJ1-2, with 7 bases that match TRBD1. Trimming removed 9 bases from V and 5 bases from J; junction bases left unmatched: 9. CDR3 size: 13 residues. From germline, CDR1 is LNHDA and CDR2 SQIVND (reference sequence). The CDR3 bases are TGTGCCAGCTTGGGACAGCCTCTATATGGCTACACCTTC. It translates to CASLGQPLYGYTF. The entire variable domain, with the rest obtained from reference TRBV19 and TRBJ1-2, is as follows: DGGITQSPKYLFRKEGQNVTLSCEQNLNHDAMYWYRQDPGQGLRLIYYSQIVNDFQKGDIAEGYSVSREKKESFPLTVTSAQKNPTAFYLCASLGQPLYGYTFGSGTRLTVV.

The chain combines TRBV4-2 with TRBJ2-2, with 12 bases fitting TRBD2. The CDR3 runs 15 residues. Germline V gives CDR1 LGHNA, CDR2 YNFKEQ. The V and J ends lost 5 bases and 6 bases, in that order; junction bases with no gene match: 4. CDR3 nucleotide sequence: TGTGCCAGCAGCTCTAGCGGGGGGGTCGCCGGGGAGCTGTTTTTT. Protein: CASSSSGGVAGELFF.

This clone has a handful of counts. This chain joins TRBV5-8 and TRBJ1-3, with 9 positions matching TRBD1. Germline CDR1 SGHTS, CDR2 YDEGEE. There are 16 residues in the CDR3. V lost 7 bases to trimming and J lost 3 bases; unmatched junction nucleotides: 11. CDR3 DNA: TGTGCCAGCGGATTCCCTCGGACAGGGGTTGGAAACACCATATATTTT. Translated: CASGFPRTGVGNTIYF.

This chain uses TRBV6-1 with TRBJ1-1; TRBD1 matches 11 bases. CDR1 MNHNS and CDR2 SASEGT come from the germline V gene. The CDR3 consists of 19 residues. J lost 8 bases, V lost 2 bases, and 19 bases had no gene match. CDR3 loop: CASSELRRFGTGGSPEAFF. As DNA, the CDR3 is TGTGCCAGCAGTGAATTACGTCGATTCGGGACAGGGGGATCCCCGGAAGCTTTCTTT.

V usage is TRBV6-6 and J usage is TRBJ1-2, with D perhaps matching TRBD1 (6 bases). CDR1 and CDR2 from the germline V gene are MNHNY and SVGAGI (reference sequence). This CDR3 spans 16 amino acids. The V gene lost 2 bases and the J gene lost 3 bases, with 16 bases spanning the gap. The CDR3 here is CASSYTMGGRDYGYTF. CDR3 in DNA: TGTGCCAGCAGTTACACAATGGGGGGGCGAGACTATGGCTACACCTTC.

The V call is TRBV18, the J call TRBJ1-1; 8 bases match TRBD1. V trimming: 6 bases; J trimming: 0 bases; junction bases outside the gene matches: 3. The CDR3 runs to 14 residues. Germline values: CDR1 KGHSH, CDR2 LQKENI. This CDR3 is CASSPTGVNTEAFF. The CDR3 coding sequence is TGTGCCAGCTCCCCGACAGGGGTGAACACTGAAGCTTTCTTT.

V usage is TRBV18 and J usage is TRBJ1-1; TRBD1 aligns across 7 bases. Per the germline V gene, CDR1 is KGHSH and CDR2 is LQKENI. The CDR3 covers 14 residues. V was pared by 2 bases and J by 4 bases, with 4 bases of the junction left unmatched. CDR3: CASSPDRVITEAFF. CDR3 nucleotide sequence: TGTGCCAGCTCACCAGACAGGGTAATCACTGAAGCTTTCTTT. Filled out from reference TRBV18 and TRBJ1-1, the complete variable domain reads NAGVMQNPRHLVRRRGQEARLRCSPMKGHSHVYWYRQLPEEGLKFMVYLQKENIIDESGMPKERFSAEFPKEGPSILRIQQVVRGDSAAYFCASSPDRVITEAFFGQGTRLTVV.

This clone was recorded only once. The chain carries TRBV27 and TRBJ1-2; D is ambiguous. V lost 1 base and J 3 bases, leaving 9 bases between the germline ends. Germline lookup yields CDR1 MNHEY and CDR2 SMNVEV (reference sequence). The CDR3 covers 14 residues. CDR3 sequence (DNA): TGTGCCAGCAGTTTATTTCCGGGGTACTATGGCTACACCTTC. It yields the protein CASSLFPGYYGYTF.

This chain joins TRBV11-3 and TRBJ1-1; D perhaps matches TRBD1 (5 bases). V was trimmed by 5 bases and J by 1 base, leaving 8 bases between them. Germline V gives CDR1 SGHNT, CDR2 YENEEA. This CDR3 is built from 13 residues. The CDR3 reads CASSLGQNTEAFF. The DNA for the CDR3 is TGTGCCAGCAGCCTCGGACAGAACACTGAAGCTTTCTTT.

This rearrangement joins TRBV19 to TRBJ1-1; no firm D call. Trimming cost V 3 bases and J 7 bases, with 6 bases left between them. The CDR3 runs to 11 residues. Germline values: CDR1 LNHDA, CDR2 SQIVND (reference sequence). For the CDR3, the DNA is TGTGCCAGTAGTATGGCGGGTGAAGCTTTCTTT. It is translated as CASSMAGEAFF.

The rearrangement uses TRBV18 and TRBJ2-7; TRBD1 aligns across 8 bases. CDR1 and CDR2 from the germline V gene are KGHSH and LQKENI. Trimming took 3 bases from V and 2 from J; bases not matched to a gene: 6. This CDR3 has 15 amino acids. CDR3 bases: TGTGCCAGCTCACCCTACGGACAGGGAACCTACGAGCAGTACTTC. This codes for CASSPYGQGTYEQYF.

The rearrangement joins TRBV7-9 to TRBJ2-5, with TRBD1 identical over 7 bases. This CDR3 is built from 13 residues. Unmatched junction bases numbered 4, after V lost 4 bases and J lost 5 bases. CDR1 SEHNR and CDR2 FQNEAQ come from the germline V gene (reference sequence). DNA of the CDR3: TGTGCCAGCAGCTATACAGGGGCCGAGACCCAGTACTTC. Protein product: CASSYTGAETQYF.

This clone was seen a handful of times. The CDR3 region has the DNA TGTGCCAGCAGTTATATTGGAGCTAACTATGGCTACACCTTC. This translates into CASSYIGANYGYTF. The chain uses TRBV6-6 and TRBJ1-2; D is undetermined. The V gene's germline CDR1 is MNHNY and CDR2 SVGAGI (reference sequence). This CDR3 region has 14 residues. Trimming removed 3 bases from V and 0 bases from J, with 8 bases in between.

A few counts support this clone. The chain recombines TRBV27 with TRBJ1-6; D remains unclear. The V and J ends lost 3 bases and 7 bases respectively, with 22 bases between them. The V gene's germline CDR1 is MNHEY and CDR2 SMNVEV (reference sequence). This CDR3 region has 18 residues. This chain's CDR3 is CASSFRVREGYGNSPLHF. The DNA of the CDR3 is TGTGCCAGCAGTTTCCGGGTGAGGGAGGGTTATGGAAATTCACCCCTCCACTTT.

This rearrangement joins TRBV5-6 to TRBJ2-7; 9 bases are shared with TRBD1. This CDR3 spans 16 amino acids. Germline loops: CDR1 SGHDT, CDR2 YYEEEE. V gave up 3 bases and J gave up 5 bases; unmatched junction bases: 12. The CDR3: CASSWWGTGRIHEQYF. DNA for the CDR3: TGTGCCAGCAGCTGGTGGGGGACAGGGCGTATCCACGAGCAGTACTTC.

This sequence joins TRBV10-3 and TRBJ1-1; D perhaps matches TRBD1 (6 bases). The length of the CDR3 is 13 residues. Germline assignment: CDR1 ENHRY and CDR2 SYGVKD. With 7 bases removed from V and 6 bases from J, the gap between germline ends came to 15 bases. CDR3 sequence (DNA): TGTGCCATCAACCAGCCAGGGGACCCTGAAGCTTTCTTT. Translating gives CAINQPGDPEAFF.

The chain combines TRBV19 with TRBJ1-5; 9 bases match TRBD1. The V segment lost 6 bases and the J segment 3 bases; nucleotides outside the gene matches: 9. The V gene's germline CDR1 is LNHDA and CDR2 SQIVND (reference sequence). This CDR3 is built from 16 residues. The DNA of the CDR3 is TGTGCCAGTAGCGTCCAGACAGGGGGGAACAATCAGCCCCAGCATTTT. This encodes CASSVQTGGNNQPQHF. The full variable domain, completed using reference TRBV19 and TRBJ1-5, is DGGITQSPKYLFRKEGQNVTLSCEQNLNHDAMYWYRQDPGQGLRLIYYSQIVNDFQKGDIAEGYSVSREKKESFPLTVTSAQKNPTAFYLCASSVQTGGNNQPQHFGDGTRLSIL.

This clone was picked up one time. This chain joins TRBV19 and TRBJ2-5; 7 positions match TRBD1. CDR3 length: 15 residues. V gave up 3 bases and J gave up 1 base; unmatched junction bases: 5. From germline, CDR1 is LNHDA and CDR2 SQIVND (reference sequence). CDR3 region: CASSIGTVAQETQYF. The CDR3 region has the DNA TGTGCCAGTAGTATTGGGACAGTAGCCCAAGAGACCCAGTACTTC.